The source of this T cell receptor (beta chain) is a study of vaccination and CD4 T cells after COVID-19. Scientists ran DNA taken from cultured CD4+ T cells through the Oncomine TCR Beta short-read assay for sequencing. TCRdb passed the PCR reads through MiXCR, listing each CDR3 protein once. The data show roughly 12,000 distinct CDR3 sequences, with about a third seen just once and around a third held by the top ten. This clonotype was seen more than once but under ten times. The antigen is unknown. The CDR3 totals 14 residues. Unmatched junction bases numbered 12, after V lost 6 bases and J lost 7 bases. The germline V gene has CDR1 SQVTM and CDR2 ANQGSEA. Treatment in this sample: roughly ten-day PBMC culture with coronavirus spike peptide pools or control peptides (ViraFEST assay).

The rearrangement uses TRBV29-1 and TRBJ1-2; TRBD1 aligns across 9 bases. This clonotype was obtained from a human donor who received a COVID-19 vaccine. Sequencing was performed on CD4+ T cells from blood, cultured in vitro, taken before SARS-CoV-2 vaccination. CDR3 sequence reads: CSVGLGGQGSGYTF. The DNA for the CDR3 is TGCAGCGTCGGACTCGGGGGACAGGGCTCTGGCTACACCTTC.